Below are 28 T cell receptor beta chains sequenced from a single sample in a study of beta chain features in type 1 diabetes. These TCRs are of unknown antigen specificity. Broader study findings: People with Type 1 diabetes carried modestly yet significantly shorter TCRB CDR3s in all four CD4+ subsets.

TCRB transcripts that were expressed got sequenced, as all of the isolated RNA had been reverse transcribed. Clones were sequenced by immunoSEQ multiplex PCR, and TCRdb holds only the in-frame ones, with some missing. The data hold hundreds of thousands of clones, with 9.5% to 13% observed a single time. The sequencing input was naive CD4+ T cells from blood. The receptors were sampled from a man aged 25 to 40 with type 1 diabetes.

In this sample, this clone turned up a few times. The chain carries TRBV5-4 and TRBJ2-3; 9 bases map to TRBD2. The germline gives CDR1 SGHNT, CDR2 YYREEE (reference sequence). The length of the CDR3 is 16 residues. V gave up 6 bases and J gave up 5 bases; unmatched junction bases: 13. The CDR3 region is CASTWGGRGGEDTQYF. In DNA, the CDR3 is TGTGCCAGCACCTGGGGAGGTCGCGGGGGGGAAGATACGCAGTATTTT. Together with reference TRBV5-4 and TRBJ2-3, the CDR3 gives the full variable domain: ETGVTQSPTHLIKTRGQQVTLRCSSQSGHNTVSWYQQALGQGPQFIFQYYREEENGRGNFPPRFSGLQFPNYSSELNVNALELDDSALYLCASTWGGRGGEDTQYFGPGTRLTVL.

This clone was picked up a small number of times. The chain links TRBV9 to TRBJ1-2, with TRBD1 identical over 8 bases. The V segment lost 4 bases and the J segment 3 bases; nucleotides outside the gene matches: 5. The CDR3 loop spans 14 amino acids. Germline-derived CDR1 and CDR2 are SGDLS and YYNGEE. In DNA form, the CDR3 reads TGTGCCAGCAGCCCGGACAGGGCGCACTATGGCTACACCTTC. It yields the protein CASSPDRAHYGYTF.

The J gene is TRBJ2-4, the V gene TRBV4-3, with 13 bases identical to TRBD2. Germline V gene data show CDR1 as LGHNA and CDR2 as YSLEER. CDR3 length: 16 residues. The ends lost 3 bases at V and 8 bases at J; junction bases unmatched: 7. CDR3 region: CASSQLTSGGAHIQYF. For the CDR3, the DNA is TGCGCCAGCAGCCAGTTAACTAGCGGGGGGGCTCACATTCAGTACTTC.

V usage is TRBV19 and J usage is TRBJ1-2; 8 bases agree with TRBD1. Losses at the gene ends were 6 bases for V and 7 bases for J; bases not matched to a gene: 7. Germline CDR1 reads LNHDA; CDR2 reads SQIVND (reference sequence). CDR3 size: 13 residues. The CDR3 reads CASSLDRARGYTF. In DNA, the CDR3 is TGTGCCAGTAGCTTGGACAGGGCGCGTGGCTACACCTTC. The full variable domain, rest sourced from reference TRBV19 and TRBJ1-2, is DGGITQSPKYLFRKEGQNVTLSCEQNLNHDAMYWYRQDPGQGLRLIYYSQIVNDFQKGDIAEGYSVSREKKESFPLTVTSAQKNPTAFYLCASSLDRARGYTFGSGTRLTVV.

This clone has only a few counts. V is TRBV18 and J is TRBJ2-1; unclear D gene. The CDR3 runs 15 residues. Germline V lookup: CDR1 KGHSH, CDR2 LQKENI. The V end lost 0 bases, the J end lost 4 bases, and 10 bases lay between the germline ends. CDR3 sequence reads: CASSPPLQMYNEQFF. The CDR3 DNA follows: TGTGCCAGCTCACCACCGTTACAGATGTACAATGAGCAGTTCTTC.

In its sample, this clone was seen a few times. The chain carries TRBV28 and TRBJ2-2; 9 nucleotides match TRBD2. Germline V gene lookup returns CDR1 MDHEN and CDR2 SYDVKM. CDR3 length: 15 residues. V trimming: 10 bases; J trimming: 1 base; junction bases outside the gene matches: 7. DNA for the CDR3: TGTGCCACCGTTAGCGGGGGCCTGAACACCGGGGAGCTGTTTTTT. Protein product: CATVSGGLNTGELFF.

J is TRBJ2-3 and V is TRBV7-2, with D tentatively TRBD2 (6 bases). The CDR3 extends over 16 amino acids. CDR1 and CDR2 (germline): SGHTA, FQGNSA. Between the trimmed V and J ends, which lost 6 bases and 2 bases, there was a span of 18 bases. The CDR3 protein is CASSLPRGRHTDTQYF. The DNA of the CDR3 is TGTGCCAGCAGTCTACCACGGGGGAGACACACAGATACGCAGTATTTT.

The chain recombines TRBV5-1 with TRBJ1-1; TRBD1 is a possible D gene (5 bases). V was shortened by 4 bases and J by 0 bases, with 10 bases between the two germline ends. Germline lookup yields CDR1 SGHRS and CDR2 YFSETQ. This CDR3 is built from 14 residues. The CDR3 here is CASSLGALNTEAFF. CDR3 nucleotide sequence: TGCGCCAGCAGCCTTGGGGCCCTGAACACTGAAGCTTTCTTT.

The sample holds a few counts of this clone. V and J are TRBV19 and TRBJ2-7; 7 nucleotides match TRBD1. Germline V gene lookup returns CDR1 LNHDA and CDR2 SQIVND (reference sequence). This CDR3 region has 13 residues. The ends lost 5 bases at V and 7 bases at J; junction bases unmatched: 8. The DNA for the CDR3 is TGTGCCAGTAGTCGGACAGGCCTGCAGGAGCAGTACTTC. This translates into CASSRTGLQEQYF.

V usage is TRBV30 and J usage is TRBJ2-1; D call uncertain. The ends were cut back, 0 bases at V and 5 bases at J, with 8 bases in the middle. Germline V gives CDR1 GTSNPN, CDR2 SVGIG (reference sequence). The CDR3 spans 13 residues. CDR3 bases: TGTGCCTGGAGTGTACGTAGTAACAATGAGCAGTTCTTC. Amino acid sequence: CAWSVRSNNEQFF.

The chain combines TRBV2 with TRBJ1-1, with 8 nucleotides matching TRBD1. J gave up 10 bases and V 4 bases, and 8 bases lay outside the gene matches. This CDR3 region has 13 residues. The V gene's germline CDR1 is SNHLY and CDR2 FYNNEI. CDR3 coding DNA: TGTGCCAGCAGTGTAAGACAGGGGCAAGGAGCTTTCTTT. This sequence encodes CASSVRQGQGAFF.

This clone came up a few times. V is TRBV10-3 and J is TRBJ2-1, with 8 positions matching TRBD1. The germline gives CDR1 ENHRY, CDR2 SYGVKD. Trimming at V came to 8 bases and at J to 7 bases, leaving 7 bases not matched to a gene. This CDR3 is built from 13 residues. This chain's CDR3 is CAIHDRGRNEQFF. The CDR3 nucleotides read TGTGCCATCCACGACAGGGGCCGTAATGAGCAGTTCTTC.

This chain uses TRBV9 with TRBJ2-7; 9 bases line up with TRBD2. CDR1 is SGDLS, CDR2 YYNGEE, per germline. The CDR3 length is 16 residues. The junction had 13 bases not matched to a gene; V was cut back by 4 bases and J by 5 bases. CDR3 DNA: TGTGCCAGCAGCCCCCCCCTTGCGGGGGGGCTCGACGAGCAGTACTTC. This encodes CASSPPLAGGLDEQYF.

The CDR3 DNA reads TGTGCCAGCAGCTCCACGGCCTACGAGCAGTACTTC. Amino acid sequence: CASSSTAYEQYF. The V gene is TRBV7-2, the J gene TRBJ2-7; D is unclear. CDR3 length: 12 residues. Deletions cut 4 bases from V and 2 bases from J, with 6 bases between. CDR1 and CDR2 from the germline V gene are SGHTA and FQGNSA.

The chain employs TRBV9 and TRBJ2-7, with 8 bases lining up with TRBD2. Germline values: CDR1 SGDLS, CDR2 YYNGEE. The CDR3 is 14 amino acids. With V trimmed by 2 bases and J by 6 bases, 7 bases remained unmatched. CDR3: CASSVSGTPGEQYF. CDR3 in DNA: TGTGCCAGCAGCGTTAGCGGGACCCCTGGCGAGCAGTACTTC. Supplemented by reference TRBV9 and TRBJ2-7, the full variable domain reads DSGVTQTPKHLITATGQRVTLRCSPRSGDLSVYWYQQSLDQGLQFLIQYYNGEERAKGNILERFSAQQFPDLHSELNLSSLELGDSALYFCASSVSGTPGEQYFGPGTRLTVT.

In regard to this clone: Distinct nucleotide sequences in the sample also encode this CDR3. The chain has TRBV5-1 and TRBJ2-3; possibly TRBD1 for D (6 bases). From germline, CDR1 is SGHRS and CDR2 YFSETQ. The CDR3 extends over 15 amino acids. V was pared by 0 bases and J by 1 base, with 9 bases between. CDR3 sequence: CASSLAAGGTDTQYF. The DNA of the CDR3 is TGCGCCAGCAGCTTGGCTGCAGGGGGCACAGATACGCAGTATTTT.

This clone turned up a few times. The rearrangement joins TRBV15 to TRBJ1-1; no reliable D call. The CDR3 is made up of 14 amino acids. Trimming took off 0 bases at V and 3 bases at J, with 8 bases between the two ends. In germline, CDR1 is LNHNV, CDR2 YYDKDF (reference sequence). CDR3 sequence: CATSRDLPHTEAFF. As DNA, the CDR3 is TGTGCCACCAGCAGAGATCTCCCTCACACTGAAGCTTTCTTT.

This chain uses TRBV5-1 with TRBJ2-7; 13 bases line up with TRBD2. J lost 7 bases, V lost 7 bases, and 11 bases had no gene match. Per germline, CDR1 SGHRS and CDR2 YFSETQ. The CDR3 consists of 15 residues. In DNA, the CDR3 is TGCGCCAGCCGACCGACTAGCGGGGGGCCGGTAGAGCAGTACTTC. It is translated as CASRPTSGGPVEQYF. The full variable domain, in which reference TRBV5-1 and TRBJ2-7 provide the parts outside the CDR3, is KAGVTQTPRYLIKTRGQQVTLSCSPISGHRSVSWYQQTPGQGLQFLFEYFSETQRNKGNFPGRFSGRQFSNSRSEMNVSTLELGDSALYLCASRPTSGGPVEQYFGPGTRLTVT.

In its sample, this clone was seen a few times. The V and J genes are TRBV7-8 and TRBJ2-3; 8 nucleotides agree with TRBD1. The CDR3 length is 16 residues. Germline V CDR1 and CDR2: SGHVS, FQNEAQ. The trim removed 7 bases at V and 1 base at J, leaving 10 bases unmatched. The CDR3 spells CASTLPVTGGTDTQYF. In DNA, the CDR3 is TGTGCCAGCACCCTACCAGTGACAGGGGGCACAGATACGCAGTATTTT.

This clone has just a few counts. The rearrangement joins TRBV7-2 to TRBJ2-5, with 12 bases fitting TRBD2. Germline CDR1 is SGHTA and CDR2 is FQGNSA. The ends lost 2 bases at V and 6 bases at J; junction bases unmatched: 4. The CDR3 has 15 residues. As DNA, the CDR3 is TGTGCCAGCAGCTTAACTAGCGGGGGGATGAAGACCCAGTACTTC. As protein: CASSLTSGGMKTQYF.

V gene TRBV28 combines with J gene TRBJ1-2; TRBD1 aligns across 7 bases. CDR3 length equals 13 residues. Losses at the gene ends were 5 bases for V and 5 bases for J; bases not matched to a gene: 5. Germline V gene lookup returns CDR1 MDHEN and CDR2 SYDVKM. CDR3 coding DNA: TGTGCCAGCAGTCCGACAGGGCCTTATGGCTACACCTTC. It yields the protein CASSPTGPYGYTF.

The sample holds a few counts of this clone. The chain recombines TRBV11-2 with TRBJ2-7, with TRBD1 matching 7 bases. The junction had 0 bases not matched to a gene; V was cut back by 4 bases and J by 6 bases. This CDR3 comprises 11 residues. CDR1 is SGHAT, CDR2 FQNNGV, per germline. Here the CDR3 reads CASSSGGEQYF. The CDR3 DNA reads as TGTGCCAGCAGCTCAGGGGGCGAGCAGTACTTC.

This clone was counted between two and nine times. The rearrangement uses TRBV19 and TRBJ2-3, with 7 bases aligning to TRBD2. From germline, CDR1 is LNHDA and CDR2 SQIVND (reference sequence). The CDR3 sequence is 13 residues long. V trimming: 10 bases; J trimming: 8 bases; junction bases outside the gene matches: 12. DNA for the CDR3: TGTGCCACCTCAGCGGGGCCATATGGTACGCAGTATTTT. Translated, it gives CATSAGPYGTQYF. The full variable domain, in which reference TRBV19 and TRBJ2-3 provide the parts outside the CDR3, is DGGITQSPKYLFRKEGQNVTLSCEQNLNHDAMYWYRQDPGQGLRLIYYSQIVNDFQKGDIAEGYSVSREKKESFPLTVTSAQKNPTAFYLCATSAGPYGTQYFGPGTRLTVL.

This clone was seen a handful of times. CDR3 region: CASMGQGTKALHF. In DNA form, the CDR3 reads TGTGCCAGCATGGGACAGGGGACGAAGGCCCTCCACTTT. The chain links TRBV6-5 to TRBJ1-6, with 10 bases identical to TRBD1. Trimming cost V 7 bases and J 14 bases; bases outside gene matches: 8. Germline lookup yields CDR1 MNHEY and CDR2 SVGAGI. The CDR3 is 13 amino acids.

There are a few counts of this clone. The chain combines TRBV9 with TRBJ2-7; TRBD1 might be the D (6 bases). This CDR3 region has 13 residues. Germline V gene lookup returns CDR1 SGDLS and CDR2 YYNGEE. Trimming took off 3 bases at V and 6 bases at J, with 13 bases between the two ends. The CDR3 coding sequence is TGTGCCAGCAGCGCCCAAACAGGGCCCGAGCAGTACTTC. Its protein is CASSAQTGPEQYF.

The chain couples TRBV6-5 to TRBJ1-2; D ambiguous. V was clipped by 6 bases and J by 5 bases, with 13 bases between them. Germline assignment: CDR1 MNHEY and CDR2 SVGAGI. This CDR3 has 13 amino acids. The DNA of the CDR3 is TGTGCCAGCAGCCTAAATCCAAGATATGGCTACACCTTC. It encodes CASSLNPRYGYTF.

The V gene is TRBV11-2, the J gene TRBJ2-3, with a weak D call TRBD1 (5 bases). The CDR3 is made up of 13 amino acids. The germline gives CDR1 SGHAT, CDR2 FQNNGV. V was cut by 0 bases and J by 11 bases, with 12 bases left in between. The CDR3 here is CASSLDGRVGQYF. In nucleotides, the CDR3 is TGTGCCAGCAGCTTAGACGGCAGGGTAGGGCAGTATTTT.

This clone was seen a handful of times. The V and J genes are TRBV4-2 and TRBJ2-5; maybe TRBD2 (5 bases). Germline loops: CDR1 LGHNA, CDR2 YNFKEQ. The CDR3 has 14 amino acids. With 3 bases removed from V and 3 bases from J, the gap between germline ends came to 11 bases. The CDR3 here is CASSHSEREETQYF. The DNA for the CDR3 is TGTGCCAGCAGCCATAGCGAACGGGAAGAGACCCAGTACTTC.